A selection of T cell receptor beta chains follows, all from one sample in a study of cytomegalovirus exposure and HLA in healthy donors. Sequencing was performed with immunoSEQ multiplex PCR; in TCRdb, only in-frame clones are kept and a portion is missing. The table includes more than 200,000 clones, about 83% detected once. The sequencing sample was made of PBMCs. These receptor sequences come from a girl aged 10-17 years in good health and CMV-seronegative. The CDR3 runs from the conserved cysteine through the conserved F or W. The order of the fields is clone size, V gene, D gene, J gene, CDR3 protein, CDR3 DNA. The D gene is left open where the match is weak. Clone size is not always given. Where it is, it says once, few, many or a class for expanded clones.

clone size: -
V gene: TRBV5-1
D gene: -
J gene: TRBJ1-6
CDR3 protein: CASSLVAGRRNSPLHF
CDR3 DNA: TGCGCCAGCAGCTTGGTCGCAGGGAGGCGCAATTCACCCCTCCACTTT

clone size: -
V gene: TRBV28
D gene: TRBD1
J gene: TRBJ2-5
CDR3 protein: CASEEQGVEETQYF
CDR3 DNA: TGTGCCAGCGAAGAACAGGGGGTTGAAGAGACCCAGTACTTC

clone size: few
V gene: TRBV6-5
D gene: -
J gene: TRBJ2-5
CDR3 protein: CASSYSIRQETQYF
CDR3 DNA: TGTGCCAGCAGTTACTCCATCCGGCAAGAGACCCAGTACTTC

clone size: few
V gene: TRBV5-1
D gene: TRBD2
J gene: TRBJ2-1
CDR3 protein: CASSLESSGHNEQFF
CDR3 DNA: TGCGCCAGCAGCTTGGAGTCTAGCGGGCACAATGAGCAGTTCTTC

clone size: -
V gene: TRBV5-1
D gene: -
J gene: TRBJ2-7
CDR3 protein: CASSLAHRDDYEQYF
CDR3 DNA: TGCGCCAGCAGCTTGGCCCACCGGGATGACTACGAGCAGTACTTC

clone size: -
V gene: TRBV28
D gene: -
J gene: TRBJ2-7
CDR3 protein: CASSLNFAGAEQYF
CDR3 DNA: TGTGCCAGCAGTTTAAATTTCGCCGGAGCCGAGCAGTACTTC

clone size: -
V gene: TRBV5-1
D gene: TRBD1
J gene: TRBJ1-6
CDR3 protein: CASSVTGDYNSPLHF
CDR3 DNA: TGCGCCAGCAGCGTGACAGGGGACTATAATTCACCCCTCCACTTT

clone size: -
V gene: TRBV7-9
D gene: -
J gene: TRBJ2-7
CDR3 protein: CASRLEAVYEQYF
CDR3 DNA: TGTGCCAGCAGGCTCGAAGCGGTCTACGAGCAGTACTTC

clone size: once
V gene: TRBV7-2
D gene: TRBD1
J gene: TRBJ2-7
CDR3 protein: CASSLEGQGQHEQYF
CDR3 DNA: TGTGCCAGCAGCTTAGAGGGACAGGGTCAACACGAGCAGTACTTC

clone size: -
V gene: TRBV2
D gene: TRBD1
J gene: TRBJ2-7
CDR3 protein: CARGDRGYEQYF
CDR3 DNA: TGTGCCAGAGGGGACAGGGGCTACGAGCAGTACTTC

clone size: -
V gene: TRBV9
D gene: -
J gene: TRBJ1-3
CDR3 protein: CASSVQGAGNTIYF
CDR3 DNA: TGTGCCAGCAGCGTACAAGGGGCTGGAAACACCATATATTTT

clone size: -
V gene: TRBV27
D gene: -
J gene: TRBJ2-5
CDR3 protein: CASSFRGVEETQYF
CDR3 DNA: TGTGCCAGCAGTTTCAGGGGGGTAGAAGAGACCCAGTACTTC

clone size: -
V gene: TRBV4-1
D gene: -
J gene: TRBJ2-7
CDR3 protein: CASRNTGLDGEQYF
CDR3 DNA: TGCGCCAGCAGAAACACAGGTCTGGACGGCGAGCAGTACTTC

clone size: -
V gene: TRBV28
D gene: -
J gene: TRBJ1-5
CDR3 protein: CASRSRGQPRQPQHF
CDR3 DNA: TGTGCCAGCAGATCTCGTGGACAGCCACGTCAGCCCCAGCATTTT

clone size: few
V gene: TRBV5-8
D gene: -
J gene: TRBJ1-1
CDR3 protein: CASSWIQDTEAFF
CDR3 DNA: TGTGCCAGCAGCTGGATACAGGACACTGAAGCTTTCTTT

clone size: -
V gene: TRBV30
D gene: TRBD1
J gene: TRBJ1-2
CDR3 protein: CAWSAEGGPYGYTF
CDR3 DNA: TGTGCCTGGAGTGCAGAAGGGGGCCCTTATGGCTACACCTTC

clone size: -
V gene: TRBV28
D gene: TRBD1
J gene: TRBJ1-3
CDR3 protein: CASSSYLGQTSGNTIYF
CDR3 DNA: TGTGCCAGCAGTTCCTACTTGGGACAGACCTCTGGAAACACCATATATTTT

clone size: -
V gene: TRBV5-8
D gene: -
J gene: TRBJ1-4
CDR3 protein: CASSLGGIGEKLFF
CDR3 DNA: TGTGCCAGCAGCTTGGGGGGCATAGGGGAAAAACTGTTTTTT

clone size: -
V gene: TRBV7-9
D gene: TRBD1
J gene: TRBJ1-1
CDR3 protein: CSSSFLPGQGDTEAFF
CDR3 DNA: TGTTCCAGCAGCTTTCTCCCGGGACAGGGGGACACTGAAGCTTTCTTT

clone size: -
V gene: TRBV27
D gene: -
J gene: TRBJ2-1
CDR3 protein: CASSSNEQAGNYNEQFF
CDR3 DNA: TGTGCCAGCAGTTCAAATGAACAGGCCGGCAATTACAATGAGCAGTTCTTC

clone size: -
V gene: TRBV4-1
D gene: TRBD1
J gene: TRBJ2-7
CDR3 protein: CASSQASGQSYEQYF
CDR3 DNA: TGCGCCAGCAGCCAAGCCTCGGGACAGTCCTACGAGCAGTACTTC

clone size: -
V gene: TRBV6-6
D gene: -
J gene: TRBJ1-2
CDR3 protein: CASGLTGYGYTF
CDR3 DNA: TGTGCCAGCGGACTGACGGGCTATGGCTACACCTTC

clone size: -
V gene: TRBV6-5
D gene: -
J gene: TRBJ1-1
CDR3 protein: CASIDPGGNTEAFF
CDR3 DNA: TGTGCCAGCATCGACCCGGGGGGGAACACTGAAGCTTTCTTT

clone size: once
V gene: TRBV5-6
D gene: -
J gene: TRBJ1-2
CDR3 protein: CASSPSGTNYGYTF
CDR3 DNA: TGTGCCAGCAGCCCTTCCGGGACAAACTATGGCTACACCTTC

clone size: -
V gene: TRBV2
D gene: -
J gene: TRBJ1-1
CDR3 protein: CASSVYDRVGAFF
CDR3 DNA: TGTGCCAGCAGTGTCTACGACAGAGTAGGAGCTTTCTTT

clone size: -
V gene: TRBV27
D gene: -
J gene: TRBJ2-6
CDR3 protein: CASSLLAGIGANVLTF
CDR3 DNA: TGTGCCAGCAGTTTATTGGCCGGGATAGGGGCCAACGTCCTGACTTTC

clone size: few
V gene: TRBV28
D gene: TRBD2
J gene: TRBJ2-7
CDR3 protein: CASRGTSGRAGYEQYF
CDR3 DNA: TGTGCCAGCAGGGGGACTAGCGGGAGGGCTGGGTACGAGCAGTACTTC

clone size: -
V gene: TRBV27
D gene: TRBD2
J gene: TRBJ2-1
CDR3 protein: CASRVPGLAGPYNEQFF
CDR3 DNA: TGTGCCAGCAGAGTACCGGGACTAGCGGGACCCTACAATGAGCAGTTCTTC

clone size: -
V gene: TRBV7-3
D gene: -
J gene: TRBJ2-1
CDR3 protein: CASSLMVVGQKSYNEQFF
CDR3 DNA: TGTGCCAGCAGCTTAATGGTGGTTGGACAGAAATCCTACAATGAGCAGTTCTTC

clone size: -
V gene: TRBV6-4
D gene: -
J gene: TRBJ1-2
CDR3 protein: CASSDTDGSGYTF
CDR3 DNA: TGTGCCAGCAGTGACACCGACGGGTCAGGCTACACCTTC

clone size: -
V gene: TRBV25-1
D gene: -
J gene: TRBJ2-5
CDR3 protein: CASGDTGSQTQYF
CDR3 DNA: TGTGCCAGCGGGGACACAGGGTCGCAGACCCAGTACTTC

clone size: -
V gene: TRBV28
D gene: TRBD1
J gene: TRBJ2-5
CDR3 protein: CASTTGPGGEGTQYF
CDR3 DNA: TGTGCCAGCACCACAGGACCAGGGGGCGAGGGGACCCAGTACTTC

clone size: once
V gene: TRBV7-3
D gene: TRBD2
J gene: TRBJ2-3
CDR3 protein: CASSSGLAGNTDTQYF
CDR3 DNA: TGTGCCAGCAGCTCAGGACTAGCGGGAAACACAGATACGCAGTATTTT

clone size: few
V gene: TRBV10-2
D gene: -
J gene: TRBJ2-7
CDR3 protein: CASRETGYYEQYF
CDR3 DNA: TGCGCCAGCAGGGAGACAGGTTACTACGAGCAGTACTTC

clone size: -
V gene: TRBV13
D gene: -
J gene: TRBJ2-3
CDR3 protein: CASSSTGSTDTQYF
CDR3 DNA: TGTGCCAGCAGCTCTACAGGGAGCACAGATACGCAGTATTTT

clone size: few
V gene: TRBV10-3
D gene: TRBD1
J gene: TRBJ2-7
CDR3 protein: CAISDGQGALPEQYF
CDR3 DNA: TGTGCCATCAGTGACGGACAGGGGGCGCTTCCCGAGCAGTACTTC

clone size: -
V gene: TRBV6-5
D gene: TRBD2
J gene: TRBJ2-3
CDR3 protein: CASSYSTSGSDTQYF
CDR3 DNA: TGTGCCAGCAGTTACTCGACTAGCGGGTCAGATACGCAGTATTTT

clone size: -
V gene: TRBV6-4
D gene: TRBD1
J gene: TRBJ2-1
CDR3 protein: CASSDGQGTSYNEQFF
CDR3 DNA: TGTGCCAGCAGCGACGGACAGGGTACTTCCTACAATGAGCAGTTCTTC

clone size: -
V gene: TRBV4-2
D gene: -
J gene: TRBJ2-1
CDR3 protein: CASSQVGSSYNEQFF
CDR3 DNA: TGTGCCAGCAGCCAAGTGGGGAGCTCCTACAATGAGCAGTTCTTC

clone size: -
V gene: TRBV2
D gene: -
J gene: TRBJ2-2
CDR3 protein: CASSKLSTGELFF
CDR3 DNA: TGTGCCAGCAGTAAACTTAGTACCGGGGAGCTGTTTTTT

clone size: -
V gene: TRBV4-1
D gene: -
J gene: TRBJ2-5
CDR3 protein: CASSLGPQETQYF
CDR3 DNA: TGCGCCAGCAGCCTTGGCCCTCAAGAGACCCAGTACTTC

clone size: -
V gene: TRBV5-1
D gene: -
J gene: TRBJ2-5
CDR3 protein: CASTRGNQETQYF
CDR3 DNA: TGCGCCAGCACCCGAGGGAATCAAGAGACCCAGTACTTC

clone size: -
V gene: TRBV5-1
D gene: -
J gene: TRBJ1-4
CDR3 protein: CASSLSSATNEKLFF
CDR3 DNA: TGCGCCAGCAGCTTGTCGTCAGCAACTAATGAAAAACTGTTTTTT

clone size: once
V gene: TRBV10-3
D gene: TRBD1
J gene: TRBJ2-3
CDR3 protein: CAISEPDRGGTDTQYF
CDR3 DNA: TGTGCCATCAGTGAGCCGGACAGGGGCGGCACAGATACGCAGTATTTT

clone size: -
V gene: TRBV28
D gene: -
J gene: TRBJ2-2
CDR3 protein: CASSLTENTGELFF
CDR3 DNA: TGTGCCAGCAGTTTAACTGAAAACACCGGGGAGCTGTTTTTT

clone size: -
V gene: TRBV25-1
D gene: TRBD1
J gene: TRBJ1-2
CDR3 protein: CASSESRTGHNYGYTF
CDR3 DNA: TGTGCCAGCAGTGAATCTAGGACAGGACATAACTATGGCTACACCTTC

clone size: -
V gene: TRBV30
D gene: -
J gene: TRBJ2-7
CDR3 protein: CAWTRDFSDEQYF
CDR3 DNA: TGTGCCTGGACCCGGGACTTCTCTGATGAGCAGTACTTC

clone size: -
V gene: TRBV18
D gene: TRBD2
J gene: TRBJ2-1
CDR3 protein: CASSPGTSAEQFF
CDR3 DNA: TGTGCCAGCTCACCGGGGACTAGCGCTGAGCAGTTCTTC

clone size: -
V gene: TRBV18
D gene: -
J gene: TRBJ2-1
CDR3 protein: CASSATLVPLYNEQFF
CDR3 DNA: TGTGCCAGCTCAGCGACCCTAGTCCCCCTTTACAATGAGCAGTTCTTC

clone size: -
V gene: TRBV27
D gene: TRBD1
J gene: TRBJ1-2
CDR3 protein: CASSSMDAGGFWNGYTF
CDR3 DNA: TGTGCCAGCAGTAGTATGGACGCAGGGGGCTTTTGGAATGGCTACACCTTC

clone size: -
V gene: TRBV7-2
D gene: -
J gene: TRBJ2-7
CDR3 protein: CASSLAEYEQYF
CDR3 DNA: TGTGCCAGCAGCTTAGCTGAGTACGAGCAGTACTTC

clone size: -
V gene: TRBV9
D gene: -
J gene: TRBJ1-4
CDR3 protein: CASSQSATNEKLFF
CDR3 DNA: TGTGCCAGCAGCCAAAGCGCAACTAATGAAAAACTGTTTTTT

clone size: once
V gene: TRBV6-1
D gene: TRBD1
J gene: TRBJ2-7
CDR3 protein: CASSGQGKRYEQYF
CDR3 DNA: TGTGCCAGCAGTGGACAGGGTAAGCGGTACGAGCAGTACTTC

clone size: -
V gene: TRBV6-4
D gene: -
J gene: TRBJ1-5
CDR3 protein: CASSPGGKQPQHF
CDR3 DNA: TGTGCCAGCAGCCCCGGGGGAAAGCAGCCCCAGCATTTT

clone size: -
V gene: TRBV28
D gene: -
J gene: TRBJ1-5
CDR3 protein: CASNIQPQHF
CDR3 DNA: TGTGCCAGCAACATTCAGCCCCAGCATTTT

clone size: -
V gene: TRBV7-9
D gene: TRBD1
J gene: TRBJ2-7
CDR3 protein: CASSSRTGTGQYF
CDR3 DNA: TGTGCCAGCAGCTCACGGACCGGGACAGGTCAGTACTTC

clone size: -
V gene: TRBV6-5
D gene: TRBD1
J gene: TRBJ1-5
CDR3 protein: CASGRQGASQPQHF
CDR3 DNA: TGTGCCAGCGGACGACAGGGGGCGAGTCAGCCCCAGCATTTT

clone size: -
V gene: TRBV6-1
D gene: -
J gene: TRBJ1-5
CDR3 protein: CASSADENQPQHF
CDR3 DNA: TGTGCCAGCAGCGCGGATGAGAATCAGCCCCAGCATTTT

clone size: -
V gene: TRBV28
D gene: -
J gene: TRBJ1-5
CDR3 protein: CASSLKREAGNQPQHF
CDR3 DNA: TGTGCCAGCAGTTTGAAAAGGGAAGCGGGCAATCAGCCCCAGCATTTT